The T cell receptor beta chain under discussion was sequenced for a study of blood T cell repertoires in COVID-19. Background on the study: There were acute and convalescent COVID-19 samples, and they came from the United States, Italy and Spain.

The CDR3 spans 15 residues. V dropped 4 bases and J dropped 5 bases, with 16 bases sitting between them. Germline CDR1 SGHRS, CDR2 YFSETQ. Only one count was recorded for this clone. TCRdb's copy holds only in-frame clones and misses some; the assay was immunoSEQ multiplex PCR. This table has 80,000 or so clones, almost 85% appearing once. The specimen sequenced was peripheral blood. This TCR was recovered from a man aged 60 to 75 with acute or convalescent COVID-19. The chain is built from TRBV5-1 and TRBJ2-1; perhaps TRBD2 as D (6 bases). The CDR3 region is CASSDLRGGDNEQFF. CDR3 sequence (DNA): TGCGCCAGCAGCGACCTTAGGGGCGGGGACAATGAGCAGTTCTTC.